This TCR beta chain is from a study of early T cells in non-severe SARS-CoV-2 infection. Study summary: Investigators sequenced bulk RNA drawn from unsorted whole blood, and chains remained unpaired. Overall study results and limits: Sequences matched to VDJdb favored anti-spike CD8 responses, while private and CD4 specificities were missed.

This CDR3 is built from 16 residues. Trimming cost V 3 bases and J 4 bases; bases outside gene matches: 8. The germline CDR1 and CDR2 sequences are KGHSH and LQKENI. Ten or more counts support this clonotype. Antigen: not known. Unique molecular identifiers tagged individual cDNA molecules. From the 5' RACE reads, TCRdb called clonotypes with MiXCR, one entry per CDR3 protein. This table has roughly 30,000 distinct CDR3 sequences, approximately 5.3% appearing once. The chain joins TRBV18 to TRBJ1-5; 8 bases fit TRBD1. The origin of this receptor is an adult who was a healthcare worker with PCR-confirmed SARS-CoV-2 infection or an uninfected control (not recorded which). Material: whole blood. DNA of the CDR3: TGTGCCAGCTCACCCGTCCGGACAGGGTTTAATCAGCCCCAGCATTTT. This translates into CASSPVRTGFNQPQHF.